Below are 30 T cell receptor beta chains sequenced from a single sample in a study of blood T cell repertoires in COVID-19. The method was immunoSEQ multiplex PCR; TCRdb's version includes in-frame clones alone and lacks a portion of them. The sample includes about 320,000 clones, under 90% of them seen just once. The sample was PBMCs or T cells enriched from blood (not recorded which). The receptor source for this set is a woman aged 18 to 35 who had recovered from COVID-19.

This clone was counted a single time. The CDR3 coding sequence is TGTGCCAGCAGTCCCGGGACAGGGGTCGGGAGCAATCAGCCCCAGCATTTT. This translates into CASSPGTGVGSNQPQHF. This chain uses TRBV6-6 with TRBJ1-5, with TRBD1 matching 10 bases. Germline V gene lookup returns CDR1 MNHNY and CDR2 SVGAGI (reference sequence). This CDR3 comprises 17 residues. The J segment lost 1 base and the V segment lost 5 bases, leaving 8 bases of the junction unmatched.

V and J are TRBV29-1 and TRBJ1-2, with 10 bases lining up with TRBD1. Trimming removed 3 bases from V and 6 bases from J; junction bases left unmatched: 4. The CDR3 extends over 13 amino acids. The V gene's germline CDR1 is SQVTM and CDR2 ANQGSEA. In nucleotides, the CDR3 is TGCAGCGTTGATGAGGGACAGGGGCATGGCTACACCTTC. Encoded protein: CSVDEGQGHGYTF.

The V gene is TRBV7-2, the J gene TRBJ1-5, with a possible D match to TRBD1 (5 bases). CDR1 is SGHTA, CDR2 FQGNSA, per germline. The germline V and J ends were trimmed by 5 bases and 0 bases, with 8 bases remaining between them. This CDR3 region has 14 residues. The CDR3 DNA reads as TGTGCCAGCAGCCCAGGGTATAGCAATCAGCCCCAGCATTTT. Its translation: CASSPGYSNQPQHF.

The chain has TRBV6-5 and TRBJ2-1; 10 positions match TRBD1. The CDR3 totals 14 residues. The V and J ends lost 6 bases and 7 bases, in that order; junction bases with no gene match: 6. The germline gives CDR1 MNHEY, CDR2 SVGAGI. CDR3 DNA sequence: TGTGCCAGCAGCACGGGACAGGGGCTGAATGAGCAGTTCTTC. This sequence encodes CASSTGQGLNEQFF.

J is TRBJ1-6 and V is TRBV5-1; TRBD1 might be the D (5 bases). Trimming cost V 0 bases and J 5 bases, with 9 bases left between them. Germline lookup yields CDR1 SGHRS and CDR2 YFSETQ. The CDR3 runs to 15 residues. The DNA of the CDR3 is TGCGCCAGCAGCTTGGCCTGGGGGGATAATTCACCCCTCCACTTT. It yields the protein CASSLAWGDNSPLHF.

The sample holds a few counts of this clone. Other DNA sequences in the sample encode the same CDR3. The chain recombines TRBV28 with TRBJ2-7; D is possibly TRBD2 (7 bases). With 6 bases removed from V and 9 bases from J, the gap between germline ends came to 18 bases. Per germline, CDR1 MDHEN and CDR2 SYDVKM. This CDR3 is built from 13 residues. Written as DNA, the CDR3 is TGTGCCAGCAGACTGACCGGGGGCGGGGGGCAGTACTTC. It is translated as CASRLTGGGGQYF. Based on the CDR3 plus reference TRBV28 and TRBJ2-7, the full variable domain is DVKVTQSSRYLVKRTGEKVFLECVQDMDHENMFWYRQDPGLGLRLIYFSYDVKMKEKGDIPEGYSVSREKKERFSLILESASTNQTSMYLCASRLTGGGGQYFGPGTRLTVT.

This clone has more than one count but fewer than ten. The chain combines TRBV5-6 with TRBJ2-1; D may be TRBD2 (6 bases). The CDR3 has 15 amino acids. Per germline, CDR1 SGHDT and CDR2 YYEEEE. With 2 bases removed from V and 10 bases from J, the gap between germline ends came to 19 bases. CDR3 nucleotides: TGTGCCAGCAGCTTCGGGGCGCGCGGGGACGGAGAGCAGTTCTTC. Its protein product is CASSFGARGDGEQFF.

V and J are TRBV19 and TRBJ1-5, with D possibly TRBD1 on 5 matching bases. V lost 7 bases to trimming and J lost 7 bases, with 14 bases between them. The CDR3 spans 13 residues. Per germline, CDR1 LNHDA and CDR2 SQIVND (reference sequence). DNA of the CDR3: TGTGCCAGTACGAAAGGGGTCGGGCAGCCCCAGCATTTT. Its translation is CASTKGVGQPQHF.

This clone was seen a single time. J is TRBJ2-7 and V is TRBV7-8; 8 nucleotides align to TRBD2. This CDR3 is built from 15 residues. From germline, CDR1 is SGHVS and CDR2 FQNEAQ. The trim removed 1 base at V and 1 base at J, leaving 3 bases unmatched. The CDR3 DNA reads TGTGCCAGCAGCTTAGTTCGGGGGGGATCCTACGAGCAGTACTTC. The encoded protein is CASSLVRGGSYEQYF.

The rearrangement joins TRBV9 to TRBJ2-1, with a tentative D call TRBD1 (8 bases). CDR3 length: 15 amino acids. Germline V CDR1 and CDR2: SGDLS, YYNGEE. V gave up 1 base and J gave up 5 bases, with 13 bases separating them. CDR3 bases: TGTGCCAGCAGCGTAAGACAGGGGAGGGACAATGAGCAGTTCTTC. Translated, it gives CASSVRQGRDNEQFF.

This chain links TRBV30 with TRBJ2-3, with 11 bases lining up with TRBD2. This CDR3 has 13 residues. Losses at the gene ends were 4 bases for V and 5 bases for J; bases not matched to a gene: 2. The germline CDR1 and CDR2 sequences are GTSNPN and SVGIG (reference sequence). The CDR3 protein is CAWTTSGGDTQYF. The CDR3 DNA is TGTGCCTGGACCACTAGCGGGGGAGATACGCAGTATTTT. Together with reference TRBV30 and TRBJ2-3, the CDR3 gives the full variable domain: SQTIHQWPATLVQPVGSPLSLECTVEGTSNPNLYWYRQAAGRGLQLLFYSVGIGQISSEVPQNLSASRPQDRQFILSSKKLLLSDSGFYLCAWTTSGGDTQYFGPGTRLTVL.

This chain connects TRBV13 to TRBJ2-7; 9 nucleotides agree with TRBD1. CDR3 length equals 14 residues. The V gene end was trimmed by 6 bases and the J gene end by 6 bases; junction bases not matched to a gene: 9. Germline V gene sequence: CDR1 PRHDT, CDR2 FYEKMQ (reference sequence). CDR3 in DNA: TGTGCCAGCAGTTCGGGACAGGGTTTATCCGAGCAGTACTTC. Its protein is CASSSGQGLSEQYF.

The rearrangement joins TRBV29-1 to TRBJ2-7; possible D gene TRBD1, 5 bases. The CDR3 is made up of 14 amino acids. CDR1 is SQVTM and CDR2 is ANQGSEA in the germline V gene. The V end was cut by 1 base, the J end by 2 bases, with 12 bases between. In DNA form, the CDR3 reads TGCAGCGTTGAAGGGCGTGGGGCCCCCTACGAGCAGTACTTC. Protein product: CSVEGRGAPYEQYF.

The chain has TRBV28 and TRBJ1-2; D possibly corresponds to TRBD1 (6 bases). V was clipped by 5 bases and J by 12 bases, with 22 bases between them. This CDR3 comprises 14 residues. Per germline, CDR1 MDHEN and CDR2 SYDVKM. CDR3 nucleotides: TGTGCCAGCAGTCGAGGACAGCCCCCGCGAGGGAACACCTTC. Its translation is CASSRGQPPRGNTF.

The CDR3 protein is CASSLQDRRTEQYF. The CDR3 nucleotides are TGTGCCAGCAGTTTACAGGACAGGCGGACCGAGCAGTACTTC. The rearrangement joins TRBV27 to TRBJ2-7; 7 bases map to TRBD1. V lost 2 bases and J lost 6; bases outside the gene matches: 7. Germline V gene data show CDR1 as MNHEY and CDR2 as SMNVEV (reference sequence). The CDR3 extends over 14 amino acids.

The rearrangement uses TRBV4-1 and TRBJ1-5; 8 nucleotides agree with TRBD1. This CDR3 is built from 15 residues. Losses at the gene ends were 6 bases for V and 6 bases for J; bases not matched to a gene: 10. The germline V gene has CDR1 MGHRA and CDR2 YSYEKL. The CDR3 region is CASRPGQASAQPQHF. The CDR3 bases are TGCGCCAGCAGGCCGGGACAGGCAAGCGCTCAGCCCCAGCATTTT.

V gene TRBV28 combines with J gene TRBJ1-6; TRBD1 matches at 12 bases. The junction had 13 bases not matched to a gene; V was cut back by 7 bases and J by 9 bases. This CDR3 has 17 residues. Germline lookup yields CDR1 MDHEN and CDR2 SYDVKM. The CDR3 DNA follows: TGTGCCAGCACGGGGACAGGGGGCGGAGTGGGACTTTCACCCCTCCACTTT. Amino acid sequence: CASTGTGGGVGLSPLHF.

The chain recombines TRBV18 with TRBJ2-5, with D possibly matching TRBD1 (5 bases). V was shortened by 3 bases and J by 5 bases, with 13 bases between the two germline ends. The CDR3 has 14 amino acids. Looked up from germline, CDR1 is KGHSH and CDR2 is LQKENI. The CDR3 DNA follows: TGTGCCAGCTCACCCCCCCCAGGGTATGAGACCCAGTACTTC. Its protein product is CASSPPPGYETQYF.

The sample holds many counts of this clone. The CDR3 is CASSDRTGGANTEAFF. The CDR3 DNA follows: TGCGCCAGCAGTGACCGGACAGGGGGAGCGAACACTGAAGCTTTCTTT. The chain combines TRBV10-1 with TRBJ1-1, with 10 bases aligning to TRBD1. Trimming took 3 bases from V and 1 from J; bases not matched to a gene: 5. This CDR3 region has 16 residues. Germline V gene sequence: CDR1 WNHNN, CDR2 SYGVQD (reference sequence).

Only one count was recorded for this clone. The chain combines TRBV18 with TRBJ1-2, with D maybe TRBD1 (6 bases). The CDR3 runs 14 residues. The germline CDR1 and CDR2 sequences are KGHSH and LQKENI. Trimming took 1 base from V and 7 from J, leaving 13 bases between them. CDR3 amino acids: CASSPRPGEGGYTF. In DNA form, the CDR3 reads TGTGCCAGCTCACCACGGCCAGGGGAAGGTGGCTACACCTTC.

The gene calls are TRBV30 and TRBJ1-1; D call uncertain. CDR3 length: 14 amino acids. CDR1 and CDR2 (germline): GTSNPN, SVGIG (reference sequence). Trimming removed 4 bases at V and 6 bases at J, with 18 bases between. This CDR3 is CAWKRGMMAPEAFF. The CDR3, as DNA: TGTGCCTGGAAACGCGGGATGATGGCTCCTGAAGCTTTCTTT.

The CDR3 DNA follows: TGTGCCAGCAGCTTAGACCCAGGGATAGAGACCCAGTACTTC. The encoded protein is CASSLDPGIETQYF. The V call is TRBV11-2, the J call TRBJ2-5, with D maybe TRBD1 (5 bases). The germline V and J ends were trimmed by 0 bases and 4 bases, with 9 bases remaining between them. From germline, CDR1 is SGHAT and CDR2 FQNNGV. The CDR3 sequence is 14 residues long. The complete variable domain, with remaining parts taken from reference TRBV11-2 and TRBJ2-5, reads EAGVAQSPRYKIIEKRQSVAFWCNPISGHATLYWYQQILGQGPKLLIQFQNNGVVDDSQLPKDRFSAERLKGVDSTLKIQPAKLEDSAVYLCASSLDPGIETQYFGPGTRLLVL.

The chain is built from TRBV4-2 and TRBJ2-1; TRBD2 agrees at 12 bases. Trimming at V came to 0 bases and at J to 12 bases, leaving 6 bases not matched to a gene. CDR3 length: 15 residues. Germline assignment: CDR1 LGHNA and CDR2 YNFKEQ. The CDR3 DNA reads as TGTGCCAGCAGCCAAGATCTAGCGGGGGGGCGTGGGCAGTTCTTC. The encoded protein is CASSQDLAGGRGQFF.

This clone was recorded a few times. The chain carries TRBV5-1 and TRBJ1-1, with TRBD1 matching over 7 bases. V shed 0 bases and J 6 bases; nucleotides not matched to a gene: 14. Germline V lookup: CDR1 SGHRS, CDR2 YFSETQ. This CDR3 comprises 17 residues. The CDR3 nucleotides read TGCGCCAGCAGCTTGGACGGGGCAAACAGGGGTAAATCTGAAGCTTTCTTT. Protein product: CASSLDGANRGKSEAFF.

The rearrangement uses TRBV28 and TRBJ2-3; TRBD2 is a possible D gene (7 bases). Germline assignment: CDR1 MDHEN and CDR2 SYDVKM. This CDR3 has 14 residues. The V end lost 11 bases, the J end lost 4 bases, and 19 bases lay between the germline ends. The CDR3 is CAGNRAGAADTQYF. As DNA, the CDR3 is TGTGCCGGTAACAGGGCGGGAGCTGCAGATACGCAGTATTTT.

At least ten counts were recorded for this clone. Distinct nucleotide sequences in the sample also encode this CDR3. CDR3 in amino acids: CASSYQINYGYTF. The CDR3 DNA reads as TGTGCCAGCAGTTACCAGATAAACTATGGCTACACCTTC. The V and J genes are TRBV6-2 or TRBV6-3 and TRBJ1-2; D gene ambiguous. Per the germline V gene, CDR1 is MNHEY and CDR2 is SVGEGT. The CDR3 extends over 13 amino acids. Trimming cost V 2 bases and J 2 bases, with 6 bases left between them.

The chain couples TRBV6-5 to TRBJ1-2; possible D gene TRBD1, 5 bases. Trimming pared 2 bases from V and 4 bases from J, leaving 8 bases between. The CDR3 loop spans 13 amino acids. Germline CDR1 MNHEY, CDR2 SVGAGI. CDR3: CASSYGGAYGYTF. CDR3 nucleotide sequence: TGTGCCAGCAGTTACGGAGGGGCCTATGGCTACACCTTC.

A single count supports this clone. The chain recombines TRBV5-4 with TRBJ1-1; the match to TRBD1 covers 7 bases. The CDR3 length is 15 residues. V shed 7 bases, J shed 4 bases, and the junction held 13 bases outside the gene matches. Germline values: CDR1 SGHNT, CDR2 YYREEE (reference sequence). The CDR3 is CASSDRARSGTEAFF. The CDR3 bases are TGTGCCAGCTCCGACAGGGCGAGGTCGGGCACTGAAGCTTTCTTT. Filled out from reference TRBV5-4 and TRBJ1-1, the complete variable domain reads ETGVTQSPTHLIKTRGQQVTLRCSSQSGHNTVSWYQQALGQGPQFIFQYYREEENGRGNFPPRFSGLQFPNYSSELNVNALELDDSALYLCASSDRARSGTEAFFGQGTRLTVV.

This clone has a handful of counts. The CDR3 DNA is TGTGCCAGCAGCTTATTACTTTCAGGGAAGGCCGGGGAGCTGTTTTTT. Translating gives CASSLLLSGKAGELFF. The chain employs TRBV13 and TRBJ2-2; D perhaps matches TRBD1 (5 bases). The CDR3 sequence is 16 residues long. The germline V gene has CDR1 PRHDT and CDR2 FYEKMQ (reference sequence). V gave up 2 bases and J gave up 6 bases, with 16 bases separating them.

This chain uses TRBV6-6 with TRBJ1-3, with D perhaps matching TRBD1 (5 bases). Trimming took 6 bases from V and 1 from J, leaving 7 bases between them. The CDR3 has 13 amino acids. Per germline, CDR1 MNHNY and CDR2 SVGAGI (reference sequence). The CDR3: CASRDTSGNTIYF. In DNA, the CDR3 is TGTGCCAGCAGGGACACTTCTGGAAACACCATATATTTT.